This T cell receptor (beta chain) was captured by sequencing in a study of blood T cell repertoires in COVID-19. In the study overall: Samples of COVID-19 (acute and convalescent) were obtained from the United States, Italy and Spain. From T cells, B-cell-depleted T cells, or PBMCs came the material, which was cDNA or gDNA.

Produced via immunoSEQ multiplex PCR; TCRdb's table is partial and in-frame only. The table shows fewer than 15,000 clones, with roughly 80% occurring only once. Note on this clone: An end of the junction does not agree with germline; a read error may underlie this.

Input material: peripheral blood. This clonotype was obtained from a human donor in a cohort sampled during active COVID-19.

This chain's CDR3 is CASSPVGGSKSDF. The CDR3 DNA reads as TGTGCCAGCAGCCCGGTTGGGGGCTCGAAGAGCGACTTC. The chain is built from TRBV7-2 and TRBJ2-7; D may be TRBD1 (6 bases). CDR1 and CDR2 (germline): SGHTA, FQGNSA. The CDR3 length is 13 residues.